A single sample gave rise to the 18 T cell receptor beta chains below, sequenced in a study of identifying expanded T cells in peripheral blood. This table comes from immunoSEQ multiplex PCR, and its TCRdb copy is limited to in-frame clones, with some not included. The data contain under 150,000 clones, approximately 86% of them singletons. The sequenced sample consisted of blood. The receptors originated from a person aged 18 to 75 in good health.

This sequence joins TRBV18 and TRBJ1-1; no definite D call. Germline CDR1 KGHSH, CDR2 LQKENI. CDR3 length: 15 residues. Trimming took 3 bases from V and 2 from J, leaving 13 bases between them. The CDR3 is CASSPSGRLNTEAFF. The CDR3, as DNA: TGTGCCAGCTCACCGTCCGGACGGTTAAACACTGAAGCTTTCTTT.

V and J are TRBV27 and TRBJ2-7, with TRBD1 identical over 8 bases. Germline CDR1 MNHEY, CDR2 SMNVEV (reference sequence). V was clipped by 6 bases and J by 2 bases; unmatched bases: 3. The CDR3 length is 13 residues. The CDR3 region has the DNA TGTGCCAGCAGATTGACAGGGGCCTACGAGCAGTACTTC. Translating gives CASRLTGAYEQYF.

The CDR3 nucleotides read TGCGCCAGCAGCCGAACAGTCCGGACAGGAATTGGAAACACCATATATTTT. As protein: CASSRTVRTGIGNTIYF. The chain links TRBV5-1 to TRBJ1-3, with TRBD1 matching 7 bases. Germline V gives CDR1 SGHRS, CDR2 YFSETQ. The junction had 13 bases not matched to a gene; V was cut back by 4 bases and J by 3 bases. The CDR3 runs 17 residues.

The V call is TRBV15, the J call TRBJ2-7, with D possibly TRBD1 on 5 matching bases. CDR3 length: 14 residues. Per germline, CDR1 LNHNV and CDR2 YYDKDF (reference sequence). The ends were cut back, 0 bases at V and 5 bases at J, with 11 bases in the middle. This chain's CDR3 is CATSRDSGYDEQYF. The CDR3 DNA reads as TGTGCCACCAGCAGAGATTCAGGGTACGACGAGCAGTACTTC. Complete variable domain (other parts from reference TRBV15 and TRBJ2-7): DAMVIQNPRYQVTQFGKPVTLSCSQTLNHNVMYWYQQKSSQAPKLLFHYYDKDFNNEADTPDNFQSRRPNTSFCFLDIRSPGLGDTAMYLCATSRDSGYDEQYFGPGTRLTVT.

The rearrangement links TRBV29-1 to TRBJ2-7, with 12 bases matching TRBD2. V dropped 6 bases and J dropped 1; count of bases not matched to a gene: 4. The CDR3 covers 14 residues. Germline values: CDR1 SQVTM, CDR2 ANQGSEA. CDR3 nucleotides: TGCAGCGTCGTACTAGCGGGGGGTTCCTACGAGCAGTACTTC. Its translation is CSVVLAGGSYEQYF.

The chain uses TRBV9 and TRBJ2-7, with TRBD2 matching 10 bases. The junction had 14 bases not matched to a gene; V was cut back by 2 bases and J by 0 bases. The CDR3 length is 19 residues. Germline values: CDR1 SGDLS, CDR2 YYNGEE. The CDR3 nucleotides read TGTGCCAGCAGCGTGGGAGCGGGAGGGCTGCCCTTGGTCTCCTACGAGCAGTACTTC. Residues: CASSVGAGGLPLVSYEQYF.

The chain employs TRBV19 and TRBJ2-1; 9 positions agree with TRBD1. CDR1 LNHDA and CDR2 SQIVND come from the germline V gene (reference sequence). The CDR3 extends over 13 amino acids. After removal of 10 bases from V and 6 bases from J, the junction contained 7 bases not matched to a gene. The CDR3 sequence: CATVDRGSNEQFF. The CDR3 coding sequence is TGTGCCACCGTGGACAGGGGTAGCAATGAGCAGTTCTTC. Using reference TRBV19 and TRBJ2-1 for the parts outside the CDR3, the full variable domain is DGGITQSPKYLFRKEGQNVTLSCEQNLNHDAMYWYRQDPGQGLRLIYYSQIVNDFQKGDIAEGYSVSREKKESFPLTVTSAQKNPTAFYLCATVDRGSNEQFFGPGTRLTVL.

Only one count was recorded for this clone. The chain carries TRBV7-2 and TRBJ1-6; 9 bases match TRBD1. The trim removed 1 base at V and 7 bases at J, leaving 5 bases unmatched. Germline assignment: CDR1 SGHTA and CDR2 FQGNSA. The CDR3 extends over 16 amino acids. CDR3 sequence reads: CASSLGGGTGNSPLHF. The CDR3 DNA follows: TGTGCCAGCAGCTTAGGTGGGGGGACAGGGAATTCACCCCTCCACTTT.

This clone was counted once. This rearrangement joins TRBV7-2 to TRBJ1-1; D may be TRBD1 (6 bases). CDR3 length: 14 residues. CDR1 is SGHTA and CDR2 is FQGNSA in the germline V gene. The V end lost 5 bases, the J end lost 5 bases, and 15 bases lay between the germline ends. The CDR3 protein is CASSPAGVWTEAFF. CDR3 DNA sequence: TGTGCCAGCAGCCCCGCAGGGGTTTGGACTGAAGCTTTCTTT.

The chain combines TRBV19 with TRBJ1-1; 7 bases map to TRBD1. Germline V CDR1 and CDR2: LNHDA, SQIVND (reference sequence). Trimming removed 6 bases from V and 2 bases from J; junction bases left unmatched: 12. The CDR3 totals 16 residues. CDR3 nucleotide sequence: TGTGCCAGTAGGAAACCGGGACAGACAACCAACACTGAAGCTTTCTTT. This gives the protein CASRKPGQTTNTEAFF.

The chain recombines TRBV27 with TRBJ1-1, with D perhaps matching TRBD1 (6 bases). The germline CDR1 and CDR2 sequences are MNHEY and SMNVEV (reference sequence). Trimming pared 1 base from V and 4 bases from J, leaving 13 bases between. The CDR3 runs to 15 residues. The CDR3 region has the DNA TGTGCCAGCAGTTTATTTCTGGGGGGGCCCACTGAAGCTTTCTTT. Translating gives CASSLFLGGPTEAFF.

The chain employs TRBV27 and TRBJ2-1; 14 nucleotides align to TRBD2. This CDR3 has 16 residues. J gave up 8 bases and V 3 bases, and 6 bases lay outside the gene matches. Germline V gene lookup returns CDR1 MNHEY and CDR2 SMNVEV (reference sequence). The CDR3 loop reads CASSFGTSGSWDEQFF. In DNA, the CDR3 is TGTGCCAGCAGTTTTGGGACTAGCGGGAGTTGGGATGAGCAGTTCTTC.

This rearrangement joins TRBV7-8 to TRBJ1-1; TRBD1 matches 9 bases. V shed 5 bases, J shed 6 bases, and the junction held 7 bases outside the gene matches. Germline CDR1 reads SGHVS; CDR2 reads FQNEAQ. This CDR3 spans 14 amino acids. CDR3 in amino acids: CASSPWDREAEAFF. DNA for the CDR3: TGTGCCAGCAGCCCTTGGGACAGGGAAGCTGAAGCTTTCTTT.

CDR3 sequence: CASREPPNQPQHF. CDR3 nucleotides: TGTGCCAGCAGGGAACCTCCGAATCAGCCCCAGCATTTT. The chain couples TRBV6-6 to TRBJ1-5; no reliable D call. The CDR3 totals 13 residues. The germline V gene has CDR1 MNHNY and CDR2 SVGAGI (reference sequence). The V end was cut by 6 bases, the J end by 4 bases, with 10 bases between.

The CDR3 protein is CSVDSQGAYGYTF. The DNA of the CDR3 is TGCAGCGTTGACAGCCAGGGAGCCTATGGCTACACCTTC. J is TRBJ1-2 and V is TRBV29-1; possibly TRBD1 for D (5 bases). The V and J ends lost 3 bases and 4 bases respectively, with 12 bases between them. This CDR3 spans 13 amino acids. Germline V CDR1 and CDR2: SQVTM, ANQGSEA. The full variable domain, its missing parts supplied by reference TRBV29-1 and TRBJ1-2, is SAVISQKPSRDICQRGTSLTIQCQVDSQVTMMFWYRQQPGQSLTLIATANQGSEATYESGFVIDKFPISRPNLTFSTLTVSNMSPEDSSIYLCSVDSQGAYGYTFGSGTRLTVV.

This chain joins TRBV7-9 and TRBJ2-1; D gene unclear. There are 12 residues in the CDR3. Trimming removed 6 bases from V and 0 bases from J, with 3 bases in between. The V gene's germline CDR1 is SEHNR and CDR2 FQNEAQ (reference sequence). CDR3 sequence: CASSLSYNEQFF. As DNA, the CDR3 is TGTGCCAGCAGTCTCTCCTACAATGAGCAGTTCTTC.

V is TRBV6-1 and J is TRBJ1-1, with D unclear. The CDR3 loop spans 15 amino acids. Germline CDR1 is MNHNS and CDR2 is SASEGT. Trimming removed 2 bases from V and 0 bases from J, with 10 bases in between. This CDR3 reads CASSEYRTMNTEAFF. The CDR3 DNA follows: TGTGCCAGCAGTGAATACCGCACAATGAACACTGAAGCTTTCTTT.

This chain connects TRBV27 to TRBJ1-2; D might be TRBD1 (5 bases). The CDR3 has 14 residues. The germline V gene encodes CDR1 MNHEY and CDR2 SMNVEV (reference sequence). The V end lost 0 bases, the J end lost 2 bases, and 7 bases lay between the germline ends. DNA of the CDR3: TGTGCCAGCAGTTTATCGCGACAGAACTATGGCTACACCTTC. This codes for CASSLSRQNYGYTF.